This T cell receptor beta chain was captured by sequencing in a study of T cell repertoires in aging, cancer and after chemotherapy. Study in general: Pre- and post-chemotherapy samples were paired from glioblastoma patients treated with temozolomide-based therapy.

TCR beta rearrangements were amplified from peripheral blood genomic DNA. TRB rearrangements spanning V, D and J were amplified using mixed TRB-A/B primers. TCRdb re-called the multiplex PCR reads through MiXCR, storing one row per CDR3 protein. In the table there are around 3,000 distinct CDR3 sequences, approximately 24% of which are singletons. The CDR3 totals 14 residues. V gave up 6 bases and J gave up 3 bases; unmatched junction bases: 6. Germline V gene lookup returns CDR1 SGHTA and CDR2 FQGNSA. This clonotype originated in a human donor with a solid tumor. The V and J genes are TRBV7-2 and TRBJ1-2; 8 nucleotides agree with TRBD1. Sequenced sample: blood. The CDR3 protein is CASSTGTGYYGYTF. The CDR3 DNA is TGTGCCAGCAGTACCGGGACAGGCTACTATGGCTACACCTTC.